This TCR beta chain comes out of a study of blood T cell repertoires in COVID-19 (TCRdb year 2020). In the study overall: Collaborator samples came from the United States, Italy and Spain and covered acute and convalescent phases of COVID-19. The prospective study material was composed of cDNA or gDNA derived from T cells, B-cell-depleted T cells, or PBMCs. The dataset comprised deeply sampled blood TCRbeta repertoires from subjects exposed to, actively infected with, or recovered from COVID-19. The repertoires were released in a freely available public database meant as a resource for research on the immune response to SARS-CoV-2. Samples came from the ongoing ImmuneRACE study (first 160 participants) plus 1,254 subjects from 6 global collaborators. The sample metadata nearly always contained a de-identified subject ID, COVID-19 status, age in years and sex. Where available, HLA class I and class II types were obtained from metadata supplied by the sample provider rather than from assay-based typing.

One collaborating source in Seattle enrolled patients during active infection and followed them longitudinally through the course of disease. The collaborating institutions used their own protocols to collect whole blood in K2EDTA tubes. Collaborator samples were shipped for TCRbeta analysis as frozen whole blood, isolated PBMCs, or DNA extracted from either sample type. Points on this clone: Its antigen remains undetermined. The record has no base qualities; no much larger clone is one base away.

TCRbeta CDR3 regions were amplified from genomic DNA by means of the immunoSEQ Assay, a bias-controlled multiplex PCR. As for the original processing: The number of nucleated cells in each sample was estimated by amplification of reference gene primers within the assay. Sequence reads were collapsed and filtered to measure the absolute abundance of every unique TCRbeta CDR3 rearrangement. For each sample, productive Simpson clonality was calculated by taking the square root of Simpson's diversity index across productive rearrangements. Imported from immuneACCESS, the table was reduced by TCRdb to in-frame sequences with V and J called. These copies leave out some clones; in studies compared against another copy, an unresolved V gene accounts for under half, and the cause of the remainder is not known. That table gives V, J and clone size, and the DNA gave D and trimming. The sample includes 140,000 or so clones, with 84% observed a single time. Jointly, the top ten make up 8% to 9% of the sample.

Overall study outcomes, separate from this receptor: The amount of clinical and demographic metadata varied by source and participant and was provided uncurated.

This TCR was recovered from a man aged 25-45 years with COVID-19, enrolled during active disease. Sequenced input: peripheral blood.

The DNA is as follows: TGTGCCAGCAGCCGTACTCATGGGGGGGCGAACACTGAAGCTTTCTTT. This yields the protein CASSRTHGGANTEAFF. Recombination connected TRBV6-6 to TRBJ1-1, with TRBD1 as a weak D call on 6 bases. The germline ends are 18 bases apart after V is trimmed by 6 bases and J by 1 base. The CDR3 measures 16 amino acids from cysteine to phenylalanine. The DNA shown is the 48-base CDR3, in frame from base 1. The germline V gene (reference sequence) sets CDR1 to MNHNY and CDR2 to SVGAGI.